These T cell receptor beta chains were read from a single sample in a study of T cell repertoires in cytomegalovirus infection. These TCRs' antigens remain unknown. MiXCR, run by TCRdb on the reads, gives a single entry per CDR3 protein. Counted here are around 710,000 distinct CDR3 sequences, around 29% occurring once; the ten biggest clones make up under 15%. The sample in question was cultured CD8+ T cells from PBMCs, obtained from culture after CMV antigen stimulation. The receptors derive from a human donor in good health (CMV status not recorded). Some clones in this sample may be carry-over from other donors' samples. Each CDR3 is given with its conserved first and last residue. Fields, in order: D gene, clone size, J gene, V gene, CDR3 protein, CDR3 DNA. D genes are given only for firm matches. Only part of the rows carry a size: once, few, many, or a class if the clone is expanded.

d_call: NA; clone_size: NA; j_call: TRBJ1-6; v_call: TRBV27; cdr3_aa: CASSLSLRSWEISYNSPLHF; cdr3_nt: TGTGCCAGCAGTTTATCGCTGAGGTCATGGGAGATATCCTATAATTCACCCCTCCACTTT
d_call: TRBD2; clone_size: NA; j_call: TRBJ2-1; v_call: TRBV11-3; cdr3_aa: CASSSISGGSSYNEQFF; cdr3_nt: TGTGCCAGCAGCTCCATTAGCGGGGGAAGCTCCTACAATGAGCAGTTCTTC
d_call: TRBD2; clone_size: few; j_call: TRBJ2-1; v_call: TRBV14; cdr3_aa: CASSQRRGGGNEQFF; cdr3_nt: TGTGCCAGCAGCCAAAGGCGGGGGGGAGGGAATGAGCAGTTCTTC
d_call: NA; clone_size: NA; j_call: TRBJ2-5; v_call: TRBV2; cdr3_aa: CASSDLAVQETQYF; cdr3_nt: TGTGCCAGCAGTGACTTGGCAGTCCAAGAGACCCAGTACTTC
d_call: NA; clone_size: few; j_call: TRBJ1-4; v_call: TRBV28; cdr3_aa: CASSFPIWGMTNEKLFF; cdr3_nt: TGTGCCAGCAGTTTTCCGATTTGGGGGATGACTAATGAAAAACTGTTTTTT
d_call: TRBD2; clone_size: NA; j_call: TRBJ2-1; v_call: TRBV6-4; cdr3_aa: CASSLSGGRDNEQFF; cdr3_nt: TGTGCCAGCAGTTTGAGCGGGGGGCGGGACAATGAGCAGTTCTTC
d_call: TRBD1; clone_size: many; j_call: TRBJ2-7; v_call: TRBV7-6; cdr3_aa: CASSLMGTASYEQYF; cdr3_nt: TGTGCCAGCAGCTTAATGGGGACAGCCTCCTACGAGCAGTACTTC
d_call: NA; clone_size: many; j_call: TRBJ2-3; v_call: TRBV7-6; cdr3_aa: CASSLSQGRTDTQYF; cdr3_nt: TGTGCCAGCAGCTTATCTCAGGGACGCACAGATACGCAGTATTTT
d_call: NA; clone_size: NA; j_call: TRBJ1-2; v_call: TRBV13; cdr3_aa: CASSPPGGDRDYGYTF; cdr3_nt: TGTGCCAGCAGCCCCCCCGGAGGGGATCGGGACTATGGCTACACCTTC
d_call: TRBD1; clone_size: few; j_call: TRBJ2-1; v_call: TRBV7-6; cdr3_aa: CASSDTGTGGNEQFF; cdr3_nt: TGTGCCAGCAGCGACACCGGGACAGGGGGCAATGAGCAGTTCTTC
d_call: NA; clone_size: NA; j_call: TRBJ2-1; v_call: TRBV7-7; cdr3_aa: CASSLGIGGWDEQFF; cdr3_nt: TGTGCTAGCAGCTTAGGGATTGGGGGCTGGGATGAGCAGTTCTTC
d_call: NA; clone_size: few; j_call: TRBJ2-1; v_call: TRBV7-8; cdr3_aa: CASSLALYSYNEQFF; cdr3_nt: TGTGCCAGCAGCTTAGCGCTCTACAGTTACAATGAGCAGTTCTTC
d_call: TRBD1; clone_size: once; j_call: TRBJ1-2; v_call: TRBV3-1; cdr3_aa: CASSQSLTGGWYYGYTF; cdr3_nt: TGTGCCAGCAGCCAAAGCCTAACAGGGGGCTGGTACTATGGCTACACCTTC
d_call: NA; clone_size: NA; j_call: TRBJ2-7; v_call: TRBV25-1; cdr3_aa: CASSEGEPPVYEQYF; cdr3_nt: TGTGCCAGCAGTGAGGGGGAACCACCTGTTTACGAGCAGTACTTC
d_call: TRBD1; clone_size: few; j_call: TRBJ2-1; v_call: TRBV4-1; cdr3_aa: CASSQPGGIEQFF; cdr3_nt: TGCGCCAGCAGCCAACCAGGGGGTATTGAGCAGTTCTTC
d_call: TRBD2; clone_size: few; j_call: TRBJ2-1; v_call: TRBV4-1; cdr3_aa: CASSQSISGALRGEQFF; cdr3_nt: TGCGCCAGCAGCCAAAGCATTAGCGGGGCGTTAAGAGGTGAGCAGTTCTTC
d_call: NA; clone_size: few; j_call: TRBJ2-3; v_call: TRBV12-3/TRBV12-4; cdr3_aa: CASSLSSWTSDTQYF; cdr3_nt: TGTGCCAGCAGTTTATCCTCCTGGACTTCAGATACGCAGTATTTT
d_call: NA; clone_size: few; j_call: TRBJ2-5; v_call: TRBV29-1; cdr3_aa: CSVDSGEETQYF; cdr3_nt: TGCAGCGTTGACTCTGGCGAAGAGACCCAGTACTTC
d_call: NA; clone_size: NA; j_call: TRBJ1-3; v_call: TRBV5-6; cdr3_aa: CASGRTAGNTIYF; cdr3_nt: TGTGCCAGCGGACGGACAGCCGGAAACACCATATATTTT
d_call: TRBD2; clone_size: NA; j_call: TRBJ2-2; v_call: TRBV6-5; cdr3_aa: CASSYSGWGGNTGELFF; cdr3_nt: TGTGCCAGCAGTTACTCCGGATGGGGGGGAAACACCGGGGAGCTGTTTTTT
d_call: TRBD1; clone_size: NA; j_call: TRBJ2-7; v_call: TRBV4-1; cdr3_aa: CASSLRPGTGGFGEQYF; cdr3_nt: TGCGCCAGCAGCCTTCGACCCGGGACAGGGGGTTTCGGCGAGCAGTACTTC
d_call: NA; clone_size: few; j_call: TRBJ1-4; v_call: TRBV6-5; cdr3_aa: CASSYSRTAHNEKLFF; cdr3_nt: TGTGCCAGCAGTTACTCCAGGACGGCCCACAATGAAAAACTGTTTTTT
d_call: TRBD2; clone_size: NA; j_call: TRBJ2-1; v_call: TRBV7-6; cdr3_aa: CASSPRTTRTSGGLEQFF; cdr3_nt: TGTGCCAGCAGCCCCCGCACCACTAGAACTAGCGGGGGTCTTGAGCAGTTCTTC
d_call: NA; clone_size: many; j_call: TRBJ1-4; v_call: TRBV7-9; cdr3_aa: CASSHTTGTTNEKLFF; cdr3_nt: TGTGCCAGCAGCCACACGACCGGGACTACTAATGAAAAACTGTTTTTT
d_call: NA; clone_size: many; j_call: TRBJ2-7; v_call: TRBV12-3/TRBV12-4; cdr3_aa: CASSLGTVEQYF; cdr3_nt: TGTGCCAGCAGTTTGGGGACGGTCGAGCAGTACTTC
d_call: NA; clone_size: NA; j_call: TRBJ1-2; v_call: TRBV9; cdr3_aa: CASSGELDGYDYGYTF; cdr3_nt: TGTGCCAGCAGCGGAGAATTGGACGGCTATGACTATGGCTACACCTTC
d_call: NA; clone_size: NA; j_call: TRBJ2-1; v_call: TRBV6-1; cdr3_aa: CASSLEYYDDQFF; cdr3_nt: TGTGCCAGCAGCTTGGAGTACTACGATGATCAGTTCTTC
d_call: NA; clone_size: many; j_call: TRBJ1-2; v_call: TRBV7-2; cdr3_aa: CASSAIGLNYRGANYGYTF; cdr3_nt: TGTGCCAGCAGCGCTATCGGGCTTAACTATAGGGGAGCTAACTATGGCTACACCTTC
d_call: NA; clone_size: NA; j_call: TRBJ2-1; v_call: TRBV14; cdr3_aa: CASSQDWTDNEQFF; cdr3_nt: TGTGCCAGCAGCCAAGATTGGACAGACAATGAGCAGTTCTTC
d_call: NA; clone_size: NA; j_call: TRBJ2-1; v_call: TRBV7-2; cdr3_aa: CASGGFLDEQFF; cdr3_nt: TGTGCCAGCGGGGGCTTTTTGGATGAGCAGTTCTTC
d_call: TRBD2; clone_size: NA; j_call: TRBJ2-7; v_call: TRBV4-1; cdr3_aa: CASSQENTAGGYYEQYF; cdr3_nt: TGCGCCAGCAGCCAGGAGAACACGGCCGGGGGGTACTACGAGCAGTACTTC
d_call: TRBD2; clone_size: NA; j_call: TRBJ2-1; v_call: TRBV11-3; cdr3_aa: CASSKQRLAGEQFF; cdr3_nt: TGTGCCAGCAGCAAACAGAGACTAGCGGGGGAGCAGTTCTTC
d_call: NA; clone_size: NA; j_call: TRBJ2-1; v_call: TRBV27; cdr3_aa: CASSLTTGGVQFF; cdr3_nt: TGTGCCAGCAGTTTAACGACAGGAGGGGTCCAGTTCTTC
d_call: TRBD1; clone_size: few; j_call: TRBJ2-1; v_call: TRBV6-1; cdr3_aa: CASSEPSTGVPYNEQFF; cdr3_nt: TGTGCCAGCAGTGAACCCTCGACAGGGGTACCCTACAATGAGCAGTTCTTC
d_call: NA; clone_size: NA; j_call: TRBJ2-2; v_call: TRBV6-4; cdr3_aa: CASSDSYRDTGELFF; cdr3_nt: TGTGCCAGCAGTGACTCCTACAGGGACACCGGGGAGCTGTTTTTT
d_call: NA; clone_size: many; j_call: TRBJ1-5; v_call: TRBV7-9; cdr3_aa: CASSLDQLEPQHF; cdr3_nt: TGTGCCAGCAGCTTAGACCAACTGGAGCCCCAGCATTTT
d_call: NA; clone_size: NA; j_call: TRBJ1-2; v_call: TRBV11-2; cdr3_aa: CASSLWAGSDYGYTF; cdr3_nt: TGTGCCAGCAGCTTATGGGCGGGGTCCGATTATGGCTACACCTTC
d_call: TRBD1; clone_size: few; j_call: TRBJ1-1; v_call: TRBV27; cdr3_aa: CASSKQGEVTEAFF; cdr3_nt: TGTGCCAGCAGCAAACAGGGGGAGGTCACTGAAGCTTTCTTT
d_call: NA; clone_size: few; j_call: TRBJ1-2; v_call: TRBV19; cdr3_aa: CASSISWGYTF; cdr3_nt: TGTGCCAGTAGTATATCGTGGGGCTACACCTTC
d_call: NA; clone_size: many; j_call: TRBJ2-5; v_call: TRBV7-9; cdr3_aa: CASSSEVGPKSLTQYF; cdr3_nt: TGTGCCAGCAGCTCCGAAGTTGGCCCCAAGAGTTTGACCCAGTACTTC
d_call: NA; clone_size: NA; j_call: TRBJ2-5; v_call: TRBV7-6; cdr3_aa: CASSLSRAGIGETQYF; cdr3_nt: TGTGCCAGCAGCTTAAGCAGGGCCGGGATTGGGGAGACCCAGTACTTC